One sample yielded the 23 T cell receptor beta chains listed below, sequenced in a study of blood T cell repertoires in COVID-19. Repertoires were generated with immunoSEQ multiplex PCR, while TCRdb's copy carries only in-frame clones and drops some. The table records over 200,000 clones, around 88% of them present only once. The sample consisted of peripheral blood. The receptors were gathered from an older man with acute or convalescent COVID-19.

The chain combines TRBV15 with TRBJ2-7; no reliable D call. V gave up 3 bases and J gave up 5 bases, with 8 bases separating them. CDR1 and CDR2 (germline): LNHNV, YYDKDF (reference sequence). The CDR3 is 12 amino acids. The DNA of the CDR3 is TGTGCCACCAGCAGTACACGGGACGAGCAGTACTTC. It specifies CATSSTRDEQYF.

This clone was found a few times. This sequence joins TRBV5-5 and TRBJ1-2; D ambiguous. V lost 3 bases, J lost 0 bases, and 9 bases lay in between. CDR1 is SGHKS, CDR2 YYEKEE, per germline (reference sequence). The CDR3 length is 14 residues. In DNA form, the CDR3 reads TGTGCCAGCAGCTCGGACTCTGCTAACTATGGCTACACCTTC. Encoded protein: CASSSDSANYGYTF.

The chain has TRBV19 and TRBJ2-5, with TRBD1 matching over 10 bases. CDR1 LNHDA and CDR2 SQIVND come from the germline V gene (reference sequence). V trimming: 5 bases; J trimming: 5 bases; junction bases outside the gene matches: 14. This CDR3 has 17 residues. The CDR3 loop is CASSPSAGTGARETQYF. The CDR3 coding sequence is TGTGCCAGTAGTCCCTCGGCCGGGACAGGGGCGCGGGAGACCCAGTACTTC.

This chain joins TRBV28 and TRBJ1-6; the match to TRBD1 covers 7 bases. The CDR3 runs 16 residues. The V and J ends lost 1 base and 6 bases, in that order; junction bases with no gene match: 6. Germline loops: CDR1 MDHEN, CDR2 SYDVKM. The DNA of the CDR3 is TGTGCCAGCAGTTTATCCAGGGGGGATCTTAATTCACCCCTCCACTTT. Encoded protein: CASSLSRGDLNSPLHF.

This rearrangement joins TRBV5-6 to TRBJ1-2, with 8 bases aligning to TRBD1. This CDR3 has 16 amino acids. V lost 2 bases and J lost 3; bases outside the gene matches: 9. Germline values: CDR1 SGHDT, CDR2 YYEEEE. The CDR3 DNA is TGTGCCAGCAGCTTCATGGCCCAGGGGGCCCACTATGGCTACACCTTC. Amino acid sequence: CASSFMAQGAHYGYTF.

The genes are TRBV11-2 and TRBJ2-1; 11 positions agree with TRBD1. The J segment lost 5 bases and the V segment lost 2 bases, leaving 8 bases of the junction unmatched. Germline CDR1 reads SGHAT; CDR2 reads FQNNGV. There are 17 residues in the CDR3. The CDR3 sequence is CASSLRPAGQGDNEQFF. The CDR3, as DNA: TGTGCCAGCAGCTTAAGGCCCGCGGGACAGGGGGACAATGAGCAGTTCTTC.

This chain connects TRBV2 to TRBJ1-6; possibly TRBD1 for D (5 bases). This CDR3 comprises 13 residues. CDR1 and CDR2 (germline): SNHLY, FYNNEI. V lost 3 bases and J 9 bases, leaving 9 bases between the germline ends. The CDR3 sequence: CASSDQGTSPLHF. The CDR3 DNA follows: TGTGCCAGCAGTGATCAGGGCACTTCACCCCTCCACTTT.

The V and J genes are TRBV6-5 and TRBJ2-5; TRBD1 matches 7 bases. The germline gives CDR1 MNHEY, CDR2 SVGAGI. This CDR3 is built from 15 residues. With V trimmed by 6 bases and J by 5 bases, 12 bases remained unmatched. The CDR3 region is CASSYTGDAWETQYF. The DNA for the CDR3 is TGTGCCAGCAGCTACACAGGGGACGCTTGGGAGACCCAGTACTTC.

This clone was found a few times. The gene calls are TRBV5-6 and TRBJ1-4; D gene ambiguous. Per the germline V gene, CDR1 is SGHDT and CDR2 is YYEEEE. CDR3 length: 10 amino acids. V lost 7 bases to trimming and J lost 10 bases, with 8 bases between them. The CDR3 DNA reads TGTGCCAGCCGACGGGGAAAACTGTTTTTT. Its protein product is CASRRGKLFF.

The chain couples TRBV7-2 to TRBJ1-4, with TRBD1 matching over 7 bases. Germline V gene data show CDR1 as SGHTA and CDR2 as FQGNSA. CDR3 length equals 14 residues. V lost 1 base and J lost 8; bases outside the gene matches: 4. CDR3 bases: TGTGCCAGCAGCTTAGGAGGGGGCGGCGAAAAACTGTTTTTT. Protein sequence: CASSLGGGGEKLFF.

The J gene is TRBJ2-2, the V gene TRBV5-6; 11 nucleotides agree with TRBD1. This CDR3 has 15 residues. CDR1 and CDR2 (germline): SGHDT, YYEEEE. V lost 3 bases and J lost 5; bases outside the gene matches: 3. The CDR3, as DNA: TGTGCCAGCAGCTCGGACAGGGGGCGAACCGGGGAGCTGTTTTTT. Amino acid sequence: CASSSDRGRTGELFF.

This chain uses TRBV5-1 with TRBJ2-2; 9 bases agree with TRBD2. In germline, CDR1 is SGHRS, CDR2 YFSETQ. This CDR3 has 16 amino acids. With V trimmed by 4 bases and J by 5 bases, 9 bases remained unmatched. The CDR3 DNA is TGCGCCAGCAGCCCCTATAGCGGGAGTATTACCGGGGAGCTGTTTTTT. Its translation: CASSPYSGSITGELFF.

This chain uses TRBV5-5 with TRBJ1-5, with D possibly matching TRBD1 (6 bases). This CDR3 has 16 amino acids. The V and J ends lost 3 bases and 2 bases respectively, with 15 bases between them. CDR1 and CDR2 (germline): SGHKS, YYEKEE (reference sequence). CDR3 in DNA: TGTGCCAGCAGCTCTACAGGGTCATATGGCAATCAGCCCCAGCATTTT. It is translated as CASSSTGSYGNQPQHF.

The chain links TRBV4-2 to TRBJ1-3, with TRBD1 identical over 10 bases. With 3 bases clipped from V and 6 bases from J, the junction kept 11 bases outside the gene matches. Germline lookup yields CDR1 LGHNA and CDR2 YNFKEQ. This CDR3 region has 17 residues. As DNA, the CDR3 is TGTGCCAGCAGCCAGCTAACCGGGACAGGGGTTGTAAACACCATATATTTT. Its protein product is CASSQLTGTGVVNTIYF.

The V and J genes are TRBV2 and TRBJ2-2, with 7 bases that match TRBD1. The J segment lost 6 bases and the V segment lost 10 bases, leaving 2 bases of the junction unmatched. CDR3 length equals 11 residues. Per germline, CDR1 SNHLY and CDR2 FYNNEI. CDR3 nucleotides: TGTGCCACTCAGGGGGCCGGGGAGCTGTTTTTT. Its translation: CATQGAGELFF.

The chain combines TRBV6-1 with TRBJ1-2; D uncertain. The CDR3 runs 13 residues. Germline CDR1 MNHNS, CDR2 SASEGT. Trimming cost V 2 bases and J 3 bases, with 7 bases left between them. CDR3 protein: CASSEWGDYGYTF. The CDR3 DNA follows: TGTGCCAGCAGTGAATGGGGAGACTATGGCTACACCTTC.

This clone was seen a few times. CDR3 amino acids: CASSLTRLETQYF. DNA of the CDR3: TGTGCCAGCAGCTTGACTAGATTGGAGACCCAGTACTTC. The chain recombines TRBV6-2 or TRBV6-3 with TRBJ2-5, with D maybe TRBD2 (6 bases). Germline lookup yields CDR1 MNHEY and CDR2 SVGEGT. V lost 6 bases and J lost 5, with 13 bases in between. CDR3 length: 13 amino acids.

This chain links TRBV5-6 with TRBJ2-3; 8 bases are shared with TRBD2. Germline V gene lookup returns CDR1 SGHDT and CDR2 YYEEEE. This CDR3 is built from 14 residues. V lost 5 bases to trimming and J lost 4 bases; unmatched junction nucleotides: 6. CDR3 sequence (DNA): TGTGCCAGCAGGCCGGGACTAGTGGCAGATACGCAGTATTTT. Residues: CASRPGLVADTQYF.

The chain uses TRBV5-4 and TRBJ1-2; D is undetermined. This CDR3 is 13 amino acids long. The V gene's germline CDR1 is SGHNT and CDR2 YYREEE (reference sequence). V gave up 1 base and J gave up 2 bases, with 6 bases separating them. The CDR3 sequence is CASSLNTNYGYTF. CDR3 nucleotide sequence: TGTGCCAGCAGCTTGAACACAAACTATGGCTACACCTTC.

The rearrangement joins TRBV2 to TRBJ1-2; weak D call: TRBD1 (5 bases). This CDR3 has 11 amino acids. The V gene lost 6 bases and the J gene lost 4 bases, with 6 bases spanning the gap. Germline CDR1 and CDR2: SNHLY and FYNNEI. The CDR3 is CASSGGYGYTF. CDR3 nucleotide sequence: TGTGCCAGCAGCGGGGGCTATGGCTACACCTTC.

This chain links TRBV19 with TRBJ2-4; D might be TRBD1 (5 bases). This CDR3 contains 14 residues. V lost 6 bases and J lost 2, with 11 bases in between. From germline, CDR1 is LNHDA and CDR2 SQIVND (reference sequence). The CDR3 coding sequence is TGTGCCAGTAGCCCGGCAGGGTCCAAAAACATTCAGTACTTC. Translating it yields CASSPAGSKNIQYF.

V and J are TRBV2 and TRBJ2-1, with 7 bases that match TRBD2. There are 14 residues in the CDR3. CDR1 SNHLY and CDR2 FYNNEI come from the germline V gene. Unmatched junction bases numbered 2, after V lost 3 bases and J lost 3 bases. The CDR3 protein is CASSERDYYNEQFF. CDR3 nucleotide sequence: TGTGCCAGCAGTGAGAGGGACTACTACAATGAGCAGTTCTTC.

The chain recombines TRBV7-9 with TRBJ2-7, with D possibly TRBD1 on 6 matching bases. CDR1 and CDR2 from the germline V gene are SEHNR and FQNEAQ (reference sequence). With 2 bases removed from V and 3 bases from J, the gap between germline ends came to 8 bases. The CDR3 loop spans 13 amino acids. CDR3 loop: CASSLLDSYEQYF. In DNA form, the CDR3 reads TGTGCCAGCAGCTTATTGGACAGCTACGAGCAGTACTTC.